The 2 T cell receptor beta chains presented below share a single source sample, sequenced in a study of blood T cell repertoires in COVID-19. Generated by immunoSEQ multiplex PCR, the TCRdb table keeps only in-frame clones and is missing some. Here the sample spans roughly 89,000 clones, approximately 81% being singletons. Sequencing input: peripheral blood. These receptors came from a woman aged 80 or over with acute or convalescent COVID-19.

The chain is built from TRBV3-1 (or the pseudogene TRBV3-2) and TRBJ1-2; the match to TRBD1 covers 9 bases. Germline V gene data show CDR1 as LGHDT and CDR2 as YNNKEL (reference sequence). After removal of 2 bases from V and 5 bases from J, the junction contained 6 bases not matched to a gene. The CDR3 has 15 residues. CDR3 nucleotides: TGTGCCAGCAGCCAACCACAGGGGGCATGGTATGGCTACACCTTC. Its protein is CASSQPQGAWYGYTF.

In this sample, this clone turned up a few times. This chain joins TRBV5-4 and TRBJ2-3; D may be TRBD1 (6 bases). V dropped 6 bases and J dropped 5 bases, with 13 bases sitting between them. CDR3 length: 13 residues. Germline CDR1 and CDR2: SGHNT and YYREEE (reference sequence). This chain's CDR3 is CASNSQGKDTQYF. CDR3 DNA sequence: TGTGCCAGCAATTCACAGGGTAAAGATACGCAGTATTTT.